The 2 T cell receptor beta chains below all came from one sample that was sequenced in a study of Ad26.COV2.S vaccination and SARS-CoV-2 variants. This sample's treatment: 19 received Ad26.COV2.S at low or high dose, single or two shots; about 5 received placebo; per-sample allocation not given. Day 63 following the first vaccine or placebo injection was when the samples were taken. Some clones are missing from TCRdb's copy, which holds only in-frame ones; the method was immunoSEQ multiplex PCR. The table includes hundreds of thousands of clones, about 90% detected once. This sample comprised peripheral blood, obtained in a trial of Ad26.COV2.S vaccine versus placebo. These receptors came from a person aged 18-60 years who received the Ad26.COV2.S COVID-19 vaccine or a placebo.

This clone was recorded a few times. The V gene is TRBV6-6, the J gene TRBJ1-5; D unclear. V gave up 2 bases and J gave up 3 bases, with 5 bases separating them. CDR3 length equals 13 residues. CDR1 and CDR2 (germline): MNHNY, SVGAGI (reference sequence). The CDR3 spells CASSYPNNQPQHF. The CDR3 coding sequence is TGTGCCAGCAGTTACCCGAACAATCAGCCCCAGCATTTT.

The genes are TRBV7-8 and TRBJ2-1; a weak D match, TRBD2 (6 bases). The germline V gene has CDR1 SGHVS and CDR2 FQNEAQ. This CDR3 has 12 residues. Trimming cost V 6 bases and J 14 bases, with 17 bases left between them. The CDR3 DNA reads TGTGCCAGCAGTTGGACTACCGGAGTAGAGTTCTTC. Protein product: CASSWTTGVEFF.